One sample yielded the 26 T cell receptor beta chains listed below, sequenced in a study of shared clonotypes between healthy human individuals. The repertoire was sequenced with immunoSEQ multiplex PCR; TCRdb's copy has only in-frame clones and lacks some. This sample yields around 2,000,000 clones, of which about 92% are seen a single time; 1.5% to 2% belongs to the top ten. CD45RO-negative, CCR7-selected cells formed the naive CD8 fraction, which excluded terminally differentiated effector memory CD45RA+ cells. Sequencing was carried out using naive CD8+ T cells from PBMCs. The receptors come from a man between 18 and 35 years old in good health. Some clones in this sample may be carry-over from other donors' samples.

The chain is built from TRBV7-8 and TRBJ2-7; 7 positions agree with TRBD1. There are 13 residues in the CDR3. In germline, CDR1 is SGHVS, CDR2 FQNEAQ. J was trimmed by 2 bases and V by 5 bases; bases with no gene match: 3. The CDR3 DNA sequence: TGTGCCAGCAGCCGGACAGGCACCTACGAGCAGTACTTC. This sequence encodes CASSRTGTYEQYF.

This chain uses TRBV4-1 with TRBJ2-7; 8 positions match TRBD2. The germline gives CDR1 MGHRA, CDR2 YSYEKL. Trimming cost V 0 bases and J 2 bases; bases outside gene matches: 9. The CDR3 covers 17 residues. The CDR3 coding sequence is TGCGCCAGCAGCCAAGATCGTCTAGCGGGTTTAACCTACGAGCAGTACTTC. Protein sequence: CASSQDRLAGLTYEQYF.

The rearrangement links TRBV9 to TRBJ2-4; 7 bases align to TRBD2. The CDR3 spans 17 residues. Germline CDR1 reads SGDLS; CDR2 reads YYNGEE. J gave up 0 bases and V 4 bases, and 10 bases lay outside the gene matches. The CDR3 DNA reads TGTGCCAGCAGCCCCACTGGGGGGAGGGCAGCCAAAAACATTCAGTACTTC. Translation: CASSPTGGRAAKNIQYF.

The chain employs TRBV28 and TRBJ2-7, with 10 bases that match TRBD1. CDR1 MDHEN and CDR2 SYDVKM come from the germline V gene. J was trimmed by 5 bases and V by 6 bases; bases with no gene match: 4. The CDR3 has 13 amino acids. This chain's CDR3 is CASSRDRGHEQYF. Here the CDR3 DNA reads TGTGCCAGCAGCCGGGACAGGGGCCACGAGCAGTACTTC.

The rearrangement uses TRBV7-8 and TRBJ2-3, with D hard to call. Looked up from germline, CDR1 is SGHVS and CDR2 is FQNEAQ. The CDR3 is made up of 12 amino acids. Trimming took off 5 bases at V and 10 bases at J, with 13 bases between the two ends. Here the CDR3 reads CASSPRTGPQYF. CDR3 DNA sequence: TGTGCCAGCAGCCCGCGGACGGGTCCGCAGTATTTT. Drawing the rest from reference TRBV7-8 and TRBJ2-3, the complete variable domain is GAGVSQSPRYKVAKRGQDVALRCDPISGHVSLFWYQQALGQGPEFLTYFQNEAQLDKSGLPSDRFFAERPEGSVSTLKIQRTQQEDSAVYLCASSPRTGPQYFGPGTRLTVL.

V is TRBV27 and J is TRBJ2-1; D possibly corresponds to TRBD1 (6 bases). V was trimmed by 3 bases and J by 0 bases, leaving 15 bases between them. The CDR3 is made up of 17 amino acids. The germline gives CDR1 MNHEY, CDR2 SMNVEV (reference sequence). The chain's CDR3 is CASSFLPDRSSYNEQFF. For the CDR3, the DNA is TGTGCCAGCAGTTTCCTCCCAGACAGGAGCTCCTACAATGAGCAGTTCTTC.

This rearrangement joins TRBV30 to TRBJ1-5, with D uncertain. The germline CDR1 and CDR2 sequences are GTSNPN and SVGIG (reference sequence). V lost 1 base and J 0 bases, leaving 7 bases between the germline ends. The CDR3 extends over 14 amino acids. In nucleotides, the CDR3 is TGTGCCTGGAGTGAAGGGCATAGCAATCAGCCCCAGCATTTT. Translating it yields CAWSEGHSNQPQHF. Supplemented by reference TRBV30 and TRBJ1-5, the full variable domain reads SQTIHQWPATLVQPVGSPLSLECTVEGTSNPNLYWYRQAAGRGLQLLFYSVGIGQISSEVPQNLSASRPQDRQFILSSKKLLLSDSGFYLCAWSEGHSNQPQHFGDGTRLSIL.

This rearrangement joins TRBV25-1 to TRBJ2-1; D is uncertain. Trimming removed 4 bases at V and 1 base at J, with 8 bases between. There are 14 residues in the CDR3. Germline values: CDR1 MGHDK, CDR2 SYGVNS. CDR3 DNA sequence: TGTGCCAGCAGTGCTGCGCTTTCCTACAATGAGCAGTTCTTC. As protein: CASSAALSYNEQFF.

This clone was detected only once. The rearrangement joins TRBV5-8 to TRBJ1-2; 10 positions agree with TRBD1. CDR1 is SGHTS, CDR2 YDEGEE, per germline. The CDR3 spans 14 residues. V lost 4 bases and J lost 5; bases outside the gene matches: 5. The CDR3 here is CASSPGQGLYGYTF. CDR3 DNA sequence: TGTGCCAGCAGCCCGGGACAGGGGTTGTATGGCTACACCTTC.

The genes are TRBV9 and TRBJ2-4; unclear D gene. V lost 0 bases, J lost 8 bases, and 9 bases lay in between. Germline V gene lookup returns CDR1 SGDLS and CDR2 YYNGEE. The CDR3 length is 13 residues. This chain's CDR3 is CASSVGIRDIQYF. The CDR3 DNA follows: TGTGCCAGCAGCGTAGGCATAAGGGACATTCAGTACTTC.

J is TRBJ2-4 and V is TRBV9; no firm D call. This CDR3 region has 15 residues. Looked up from germline, CDR1 is SGDLS and CDR2 is YYNGEE. V was trimmed by 3 bases and J by 1 base, leaving 11 bases between them. CDR3 sequence: CASSASGSAKNIQYF. In nucleotides, the CDR3 is TGTGCCAGCAGCGCCTCGGGTAGTGCCAAAAACATTCAGTACTTC. Based on the CDR3 plus reference TRBV9 and TRBJ2-4, the full variable domain is DSGVTQTPKHLITATGQRVTLRCSPRSGDLSVYWYQQSLDQGLQFLIQYYNGEERAKGNILERFSAQQFPDLHSELNLSSLELGDSALYFCASSASGSAKNIQYFGAGTRLSVL.

DNA for the CDR3: TGTGCCAGCAGTGCTTACGACAAGGGCAAATACATGAACACTGAAGCTTTCTTT. Protein: CASSAYDKGKYMNTEAFF. V gene TRBV6-1 combines with J gene TRBJ1-1; D not resolved. The V gene's germline CDR1 is MNHNS and CDR2 SASEGT. V was shortened by 4 bases and J by 0 bases, with 21 bases between the two germline ends. This CDR3 has 18 amino acids.

This sequence joins TRBV9 and TRBJ2-2; D gene unclear. V lost 3 bases to trimming and J lost 0 bases, with 6 bases between them. Germline lookup yields CDR1 SGDLS and CDR2 YYNGEE. The CDR3 loop spans 14 amino acids. In DNA form, the CDR3 reads TGTGCCAGCAGCGCGGACCCGAACACCGGGGAGCTGTTTTTT. Encoded protein: CASSADPNTGELFF.

In regard to this clone: The same CDR3 is also encoded by other DNA sequences in this sample. The V call is TRBV28, the J call TRBJ2-3, with D uncertain. The germline CDR1 and CDR2 sequences are MDHEN and SYDVKM. The CDR3 runs to 14 residues. The V end was cut by 3 bases, the J end by 0 bases, with 7 bases between. The CDR3 DNA reads TGTGCCAGCAGTTTGCGCGTCAGCACAGATACGCAGTATTTT. Its translation is CASSLRVSTDTQYF.

As regards this clone: Other DNA sequences from this sample encode an identical CDR3 as well. The chain carries TRBV27 and TRBJ2-7; D gene uncertain. V was trimmed by 6 bases and J by 3 bases, leaving 12 bases between them. Looked up from germline, CDR1 is MNHEY and CDR2 is SMNVEV (reference sequence). CDR3 length equals 13 residues. CDR3 bases: TGTGCCAGCAGCCTAGGTAACAGCTACGAGCAGTACTTC. This encodes CASSLGNSYEQYF.

The gene calls are TRBV7-2 and TRBJ2-7, with TRBD2 matching 7 bases. Germline assignment: CDR1 SGHTA and CDR2 FQGNSA. The CDR3 extends over 16 amino acids. J was trimmed by 3 bases and V by 3 bases; bases with no gene match: 11. Here the CDR3 reads CASSFPSASGDYEQYF. CDR3 DNA: TGTGCCAGCAGCTTCCCCTCGGCTAGCGGAGACTACGAGCAGTACTTC. Combining the CDR3 with reference TRBV7-2 and TRBJ2-7 gives the whole variable domain GAGVSQSPSNKVTEKGKDVELRCDPISGHTALYWYRQSLGQGLEFLIYFQGNSAPDKSGLPSDRFSAERTGGSVSTLTIQRTQQEDSAVYLCASSFPSASGDYEQYFGPGTRLTVT.

This clone showed up just once. The chain recombines TRBV5-4 with TRBJ2-2, with D perhaps being TRBD1 or TRBD2 (5 bases each). V was clipped by 2 bases and J by 2 bases, with 19 bases between them. Germline CDR1 is SGHNT and CDR2 is YYREEE (reference sequence). There are 18 residues in the CDR3. CDR3 DNA sequence: TGTGCCAGCAGCTTCGGGGATCTGGGGCAGACAAACACCGGGGAGCTGTTTTTT. Translated, it gives CASSFGDLGQTNTGELFF.

The chain carries TRBV27 and TRBJ1-4; no clear D. The CDR3 contains 14 residues. Germline loops: CDR1 MNHEY, CDR2 SMNVEV (reference sequence). The V end lost 3 bases, the J end lost 3 bases, and 8 bases lay between the germline ends. In DNA, the CDR3 is TGTGCCAGCAGTTTTTACGGGCCTAATGAAAAACTGTTTTTT. It yields the protein CASSFYGPNEKLFF. The variable domain in full, with the rest retrieved from reference TRBV27 and TRBJ1-4, is EAQVTQNPRYLITVTGKKLTVTCSQNMNHEYMSWYRQDPGLGLRQIYYSMNVEVTDKGDVPEGYKVSRKEKRNFPLILESPSPNQTSLYFCASSFYGPNEKLFFGSGTQLSVL.

The chain employs TRBV15 and TRBJ1-2; D uncertain. Trimming cost V 3 bases and J 8 bases, with 10 bases left between them. There are 12 residues in the CDR3. From germline, CDR1 is LNHNV and CDR2 YYDKDF (reference sequence). The CDR3 protein is CATSSDFTGYTF. The CDR3, as DNA: TGTGCCACCAGCAGCGACTTCACGGGCTACACCTTC.

The chain couples TRBV5-6 to TRBJ2-7; D unresolved. Trimming stripped 4 bases from V and 1 base from J, with 12 bases between. CDR1 SGHDT and CDR2 YYEEEE come from the germline V gene. This CDR3 has 14 residues. The CDR3 loop is CASSPTPRSYEQYF. CDR3 nucleotides: TGTGCCAGCAGCCCCACCCCCAGGTCCTACGAGCAGTACTTC.

This clone was picked up one time. This chain joins TRBV19 and TRBJ2-3, with D unclear. Per germline, CDR1 LNHDA and CDR2 SQIVND (reference sequence). The CDR3 sequence is 15 residues long. The ends were cut back, 7 bases at V and 2 bases at J, with 16 bases in the middle. The CDR3 protein is CASTSRFSPTDTQYF. The CDR3 DNA follows: TGTGCCAGTACCTCCCGGTTCAGCCCCACAGATACGCAGTATTTT.

The V gene is TRBV25-1, the J gene TRBJ1-2; D not certain. Deletions cut 4 bases from V and 4 bases from J, with 10 bases between. Germline loops: CDR1 MGHDK, CDR2 SYGVNS. The CDR3 contains 13 residues. The CDR3 loop is CASSGGFGYGYTF. DNA for the CDR3: TGTGCCAGCAGTGGGGGTTTCGGCTATGGCTACACCTTC.

The chain combines TRBV30 with TRBJ1-3; D is possibly TRBD1 (5 bases). The V gene lost 4 bases and the J gene lost 2 bases, with 18 bases spanning the gap. The CDR3 loop spans 16 amino acids. Germline CDR1 is GTSNPN and CDR2 is SVGIG (reference sequence). The DNA for the CDR3 is TGTGCCTGGAAGAAGGGGATACTACTTCCTGGAAACACCATATATTTT. This sequence encodes CAWKKGILLPGNTIYF.

The chain couples TRBV27 to TRBJ2-1, with D perhaps matching TRBD1 (6 bases). The germline gives CDR1 MNHEY, CDR2 SMNVEV (reference sequence). The CDR3 has 15 amino acids. V lost 3 bases, J lost 1 base, and 10 bases lay in between. The CDR3 spells CASSLGRGSYNEQFF. DNA for the CDR3: TGTGCCAGCAGTTTGGGCAGGGGTTCCTACAATGAGCAGTTCTTC.

The V and J genes are TRBV28 and TRBJ2-4; unclear D gene. Trimming took 4 bases from V and 0 from J, leaving 16 bases between them. Looked up from germline, CDR1 is MDHEN and CDR2 is SYDVKM. The CDR3 has 17 residues. CDR3 in DNA: TGTGCCAGCAGTTGGGATGGTCTAGAAAGAGCCAAAAACATTCAGTACTTC. It is translated as CASSWDGLERAKNIQYF.

This chain links TRBV27 with TRBJ2-1; the match to TRBD2 covers 10 bases. V shed 4 bases, J shed 4 bases, and the junction held 10 bases outside the gene matches. The CDR3 is made up of 17 amino acids. CDR1 is MNHEY, CDR2 SMNVEV, per germline (reference sequence). This CDR3 is CASSSLRSGRRYNEQFF. The CDR3 DNA reads TGTGCCAGCAGTTCACTCCGTAGCGGGAGGAGGTACAATGAGCAGTTCTTC.